This T cell receptor (beta chain) was profiled in a study of blood T cell repertoires in COVID-19. Study as a whole: Donors in the United States, Italy and Spain gave samples during acute or convalescent COVID-19. Nucleic acid was either cDNA or gDNA, and it came from T cells, B-cell-depleted T cells, or PBMCs.

Method: immunoSEQ multiplex PCR; TCRdb's copy keeps in-frame clones and lacks some. The table includes about 200,000 clones, 85% to 90% detected once. The V end lost 6 bases, the J end lost 2 bases, and 8 bases lay between the germline ends. This CDR3 has 12 amino acids. Germline CDR1 and CDR2: MDHEN and SYDVKM. V usage is TRBV28 and J usage is TRBJ2-7, with unresolved D. This clonotype was obtained from a man in his forties or fifties with active or convalescent COVID-19. The sample consisted of peripheral blood. The CDR3 nucleotides are TGTGCCAGCAGCAGTGTGCCCTACGAGCAGTACTTC. It encodes CASSSVPYEQYF. The full variable domain, completed using reference TRBV28 and TRBJ2-7, is DVKVTQSSRYLVKRTGEKVFLECVQDMDHENMFWYRQDPGLGLRLIYFSYDVKMKEKGDIPEGYSVSREKKERFSLILESASTNQTSMYLCASSSVPYEQYFGPGTRLTVT.